The rows below give T cell receptor beta chains drawn from one sample of a study of shared clonotypes between healthy human individuals. The method was immunoSEQ multiplex PCR; TCRdb's version includes in-frame clones alone and lacks a portion of them. The sample includes roughly 570,000 clones, 95% to 98% of them seen just once. Sequencing was carried out using naive CD8+ T cells sorted from blood. Source of these receptors: a young man in good health. The CDR3 runs from the conserved cysteine through the conserved F or W. The D gene is left open where the match is weak. Expanded clones are given a class, and other clones once, few, many or no size at all.

d_call,v_call,cdr3_length,j_call,clone_size,cdr3_nt,cdr3_aa
TRBD2,TRBV6-1,15,TRBJ2-1,NA,TGTGCCAGCAGTTTAGCGGGGGCCTCCTACAATGAGCAGTTCTTC,CASSLAGASYNEQFF
NA,TRBV4-1,16,TRBJ1-1,once,TGCGCCAGCAGCCAGGCTCTCAGTGAACTGACCACCGGAGCTTTCTTT,CASSQALSELTTGAFF
NA,TRBV20-1,11,TRBJ2-7,NA,TGCAGTGCTAGAGATAGACTATGGGAATACTTC,CSARDRLWEYF
NA,TRBV19,13,TRBJ2-1,NA,TGTGCCAGTAGTATATGGGGCTACAATGAGCAGTTCTTC,CASSIWGYNEQFF
NA,TRBV6-6,13,TRBJ2-3,NA,TGTGCCAGCAGTTACGCGGTGGTAGATACGCAGTATTTT,CASSYAVVDTQYF
TRBD2,TRBV27,15,TRBJ2-2,NA,TGTGCCAGCAGTTCGAGGGAGGGCCCCGGTGGGGAGCTGTTTTTT,CASSSREGPGGELFF
NA,TRBV11-3,12,TRBJ2-7,NA,TGTGCCAGCAGCTCTGACAGCCACGAGCAGTACTTC,CASSSDSHEQYF
NA,TRBV4-1,15,TRBJ2-7,once,TGCGCCAGCAGCCAAGACGTCGCAGGGCCCTACGAGCAGTACTTC,CASSQDVAGPYEQYF
NA,TRBV5-1,14,TRBJ2-7,NA,TGCGCCAGCAGCTTGGGCGGGAATAGGTACGAGCAGTACTTC,CASSLGGNRYEQYF
NA,TRBV7-2,15,TRBJ2-1,few,TGTGCCAGCAGCTTAGGACTTGGCCCATACAATGAGCAGTTCTTC,CASSLGLGPYNEQFF
NA,TRBV30,13,TRBJ2-7,NA,TGTGCCTGGAGTGTCGGGAGCTCCTACGAGCAGTACTTC,CAWSVGSSYEQYF
NA,TRBV29-1,15,TRBJ1-2,NA,TGCAGCGTTGAAGAGGGGAAGGGATTTAACTATGGCTACACCTTC,CSVEEGKGFNYGYTF
NA,TRBV5-1,14,TRBJ2-5,NA,TGCGCCAGCAGCTCGGGAACTCGGAAAGAGACCCAGTACTTC,CASSSGTRKETQYF
NA,TRBV5-4,11,TRBJ1-4,NA,TGTGCCAGCAGCTTGACTGAAAAACTGTTTTTT,CASSLTEKLFF
NA,TRBV14,17,TRBJ2-3,NA,TGTGCCAGCAGCCAAGTCTGGGGGGGCGGGAGCCCCGATACGCAGTATTTT,CASSQVWGGGSPDTQYF
NA,TRBV9,15,TRBJ2-1,NA,TGTGCCAGCAGCCCCTCGCGGGGCCCTTGGAATGAGCAGTTCTTC,CASSPSRGPWNEQFF
NA,TRBV7-2,13,TRBJ2-7,NA,TGTGCCAGCAGCCGAGGGATTCGGTGGGAGCAGTACTTC,CASSRGIRWEQYF
NA,TRBV5-6,13,TRBJ2-7,NA,TGTGCCAGCAGCCACGGGGGCCCGGGCGAGCAGTACTTC,CASSHGGPGEQYF
NA,TRBV5-1,14,TRBJ2-1,NA,TGCGCCAGCAGCTTCCGGACAGCTTACAATGAGCAGTTCTTC,CASSFRTAYNEQFF
NA,TRBV6-5,14,TRBJ1-2,NA,TGTGCCAGCAGTTACTCCGGTTCGGGGGGTGGCTACACCTTC,CASSYSGSGGGYTF
NA,TRBV29-1,13,TRBJ1-3,NA,TGCAGCGTTTACAACATCGCCGAAAACACCATATATTTT,CSVYNIAENTIYF
NA,TRBV5-1,15,TRBJ1-1,NA,TGCGCCAGCAGCTTCCAAGGGGTCGGGTACACTGAAGCTTTCTTT,CASSFQGVGYTEAFF
NA,TRBV11-2,17,TRBJ1-4,NA,TGTGCCAGCAGCTTAGTGAGTGGTTTGGCAACTAATGAAAAACTGTTTTTT,CASSLVSGLATNEKLFF
NA,TRBV18,16,TRBJ1-1,NA,TGTGCCAGCTTGACCCCGGGTCTCGGTATGAACACTGAAGCTTTCTTT,CASLTPGLGMNTEAFF
NA,TRBV2,14,TRBJ1-5,NA,TGTGCCAGCAGTGATAGGCCGGGCAATCAGCCCCAGCATTTT,CASSDRPGNQPQHF
TRBD1,TRBV5-1,16,TRBJ2-7,NA,TGCGCCAGCAGCTTGGCGGAAAGGGGGCGCGGGTTCGAGCAGTACTTC,CASSLAERGRGFEQYF
TRBD2,TRBV2,16,TRBJ2-2,NA,TGTGCCAGCAGATTGTCACTAGCGGTAAACACCGGGGAGCTGTTTTTT,CASRLSLAVNTGELFF
NA,TRBV2,12,TRBJ2-1,NA,TGTGCCAGCAGTGAATGGGGCAGTGAGCAGTTCTTC,CASSEWGSEQFF
TRBD2,TRBV4-1,17,TRBJ2-2,NA,TGCGCCAGCAGCCAAGATCGTGCGGGGGTATTGACCGGGGAGCTGTTTTTT,CASSQDRAGVLTGELFF
NA,TRBV7-2,17,TRBJ1-1,NA,TGTGCCAGCAGCAAATACAGTAGGAGCTTTCTAAACACTGAAGCTTTCTTT,CASSKYSRSFLNTEAFF
NA,TRBV9,12,TRBJ1-2,NA,TGTGCCAGCAGCGGAAGAAGGAATGGCTACACCTTC,CASSGRRNGYTF
NA,TRBV27,11,TRBJ2-1,NA,TGTGCCAGCAGTTTCGGAGTAGAGCAGTTCTTC,CASSFGVEQFF
TRBD1,TRBV6-1,12,TRBJ2-5,NA,TGTGCCAGCACAAGGGGGCAGGAGACCCAGTACTTC,CASTRGQETQYF
TRBD1,TRBV6-1,13,TRBJ2-7,NA,TGTGCCAGCAGGACAGGGGAATCCTACGAGCAGTACTTC,CASRTGESYEQYF
TRBD2,TRBV6-1,18,TRBJ2-2,NA,TGTGCCAGCAGTGATGGACTAGCGGGAGGGCCCAGCACCGGGGAGCTGTTTTTT,CASSDGLAGGPSTGELFF
NA,TRBV25-1,14,TRBJ1-2,NA,TGTGCCAGCAACTCTGGTGGGGTTGGGGATGGCTACACCTTC,CASNSGGVGDGYTF
NA,TRBV11-2,15,TRBJ2-5,NA,TGTGCCAGCAGCTTAGCAGTTCTAACCCAAGAGACCCAGTACTTC,CASSLAVLTQETQYF
NA,TRBV6-1,15,TRBJ2-7,NA,TGTGCCAGCAGTGTTAGACAGGGACTCTCCTACGAGCAGTACTTC,CASSVRQGLSYEQYF
TRBD2,TRBV13,14,TRBJ2-1,NA,TGTGCCAGCAGCTTAACTAGCGGCGACAATGAGCAGTTCTTC,CASSLTSGDNEQFF
NA,TRBV5-6,14,TRBJ2-7,NA,TGTGCCAGCAGCCCCGGAAGGGGAGCGTTCGAGCAGTACTTC,CASSPGRGAFEQYF
TRBD2,TRBV2,12,TRBJ2-5,NA,TGTGCCACCCGGGGAGGGTTGGAGACCCAGTACTTC,CATRGGLETQYF
NA,TRBV28,13,TRBJ1-2,NA,TGTGCCAGCAGTCTTGGGGGCGGGTATGGCTACACCTTC,CASSLGGGYGYTF
NA,TRBV28,15,TRBJ2-2,NA,TGTGCCAGCACCCTCCTACAGGGAGGCACCGGGGAGCTGTTTTTT,CASTLLQGGTGELFF
NA,TRBV5-1,18,TRBJ2-3,NA,TGCGCCAGCATCAACCCGGGAAAAATCACACACGGCACAGATACGCAGTATTTT,CASINPGKITHGTDTQYF
TRBD1,TRBV2,21,TRBJ2-2,NA,TGTGCCAGCAGCGATCCCAGGTGGGGGGAGACAGGGGGCGCCAACACCGGGGAGCTGTTTTTT,CASSDPRWGETGGANTGELFF
TRBD1,TRBV9,16,TRBJ2-7,NA,TGTGCCAGCAGCCCGAGGACCGGGACAGGGGCCTACGAGCAGTACTTC,CASSPRTGTGAYEQYF
NA,TRBV27,14,TRBJ2-7,NA,TGTGCCAGCAGTTTTTGGCGGGACTCCTACGAGCAGTACTTC,CASSFWRDSYEQYF
NA,TRBV30,11,TRBJ2-1,NA,TGTGCCTGGAGTCACGGTAATGAGCAGTTCTTC,CAWSHGNEQFF
TRBD2,TRBV19,16,TRBJ2-1,NA,TGTGCCAGTAGTGGGGGCGGGAGGGCCCTCTACAATGAGCAGTTCTTC,CASSGGGRALYNEQFF
TRBD1,TRBV11-1,17,TRBJ2-3,NA,TGTGCCAGCAGCCCGCACCGACAGGGTTTTTCTACAGATACGCAGTATTTT,CASSPHRQGFSTDTQYF
NA,TRBV19,14,TRBJ2-7,NA,TGTGCCAGTAGTATACTCCTGAGCTCCTACGAGCAGTACTTC,CASSILLSSYEQYF
TRBD1,TRBV5-1,14,TRBJ1-1,NA,TGCGCCAGCAGCTTCGGACAGGGAAACACTGAAGCTTTCTTT,CASSFGQGNTEAFF
TRBD2,TRBV2,20,TRBJ2-1,NA,TGTGCCAGCAGCAGCGTCCCAACCGTCACTAGCGGGAATCACTACAATGAGCAGTTCTTC,CASSSVPTVTSGNHYNEQFF
NA,TRBV7-9,17,TRBJ2-6,NA,TGTGCCAGCAGCCTTACAGGGTTGGCGTCTGGGGCCAACGTCCTGACTTTC,CASSLTGLASGANVLTF
TRBD1,TRBV5-4,15,TRBJ1-1,NA,TGTGCCAGCAGCTTGGCAGGGGGCGGGAACACTGAAGCTTTCTTT,CASSLAGGGNTEAFF
NA,TRBV5-1,12,TRBJ1-1,NA,TGCGCCAGCAGCCCGGGGGGCACTGAAGCTTTCTTT,CASSPGGTEAFF
NA,TRBV4-1,16,TRBJ2-2,NA,TGCGCCAGCGGTGGTACCAGGGGCACAAACACCGGGGAGCTGTTTTTT,CASGGTRGTNTGELFF